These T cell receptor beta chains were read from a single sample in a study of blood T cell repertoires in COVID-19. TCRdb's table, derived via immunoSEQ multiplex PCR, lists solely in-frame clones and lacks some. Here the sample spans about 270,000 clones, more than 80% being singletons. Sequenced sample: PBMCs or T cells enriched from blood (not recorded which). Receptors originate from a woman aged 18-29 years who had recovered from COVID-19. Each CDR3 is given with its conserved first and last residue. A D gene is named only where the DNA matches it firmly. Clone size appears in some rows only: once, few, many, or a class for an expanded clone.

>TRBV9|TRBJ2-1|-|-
TGTGCCAGCAGCGTAGCCATGGCCGCGGGTGAGCAGTTCTTC
CASSVAMAAGEQFF
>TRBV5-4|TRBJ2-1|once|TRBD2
TGTGCCAGCAGCTTCAAGCGGGGGGGCATGGCCTACAATGAGCAGTTCTTC
CASSFKRGGMAYNEQFF
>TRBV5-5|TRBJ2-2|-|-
TGTGCCAGCAGCTTGGTTGCGGCCGGGGAGCTGTTTTTT
CASSLVAAGELFF
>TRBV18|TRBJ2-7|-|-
TGTGCCAGCTCACCACCAAACTCCCCGGTCCACGAGCAGTACTTC
CASSPPNSPVHEQYF
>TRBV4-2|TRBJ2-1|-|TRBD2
TGTGCCAGCAGCCAGGTAGGCCGTAGCGGGGTCTCCTACAATGAGCAGTTCTTC
CASSQVGRSGVSYNEQFF
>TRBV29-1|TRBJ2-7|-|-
TGCAGCGTGGGGCAGACCTACGAGCAGTACTTC
CSVGQTYEQYF
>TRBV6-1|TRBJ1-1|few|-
TGTGCCAGCAGTGAACGGGGATTGGGTGAAGCTTTCTTT
CASSERGLGEAFF
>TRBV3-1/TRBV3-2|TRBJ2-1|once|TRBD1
TGTGCCAGCAGCCACAGGGACAGGGGGCGGTACAATGAGCAGTTCTTC
CASSHRDRGRYNEQFF
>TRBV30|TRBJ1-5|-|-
TGTGCCTGGAGTGTACAGGGACGTGGACAGCCCCAGCATTTT
CAWSVQGRGQPQHF
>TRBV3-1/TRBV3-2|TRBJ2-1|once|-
TGTGCCAGCAGTCAAAGCCTCGTTCAGTTCTTC
CASSQSLVQFF
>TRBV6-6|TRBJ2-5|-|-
TGTGCCAGCAGAAGGGGCAACCAAGAGACCCAGTACTTC
CASRRGNQETQYF
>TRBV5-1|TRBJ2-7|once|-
TGCGCCAGCAGCTCGACAGTTACTTATTCCTACGAGCAGTACTTC
CASSSTVTYSYEQYF
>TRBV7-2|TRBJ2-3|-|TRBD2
TGTGCCAGCAGCAGGGGGACTAGGGTCAATACGCAGTATTTT
CASSRGTRVNTQYF
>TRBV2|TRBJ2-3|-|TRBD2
TGTGCCAGCAGTGAGACTAGCGGAGATAGCACAGATACGCAGTATTTT
CASSETSGDSTDTQYF
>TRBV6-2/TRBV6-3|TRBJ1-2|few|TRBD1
TGTGCCAGCAGTTACCGCACAGGGGATGGCTACACCTTC
CASSYRTGDGYTF
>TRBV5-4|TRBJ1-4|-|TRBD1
TGTGCCAGCAGCCCCACAGGGGGCTCTGAAAAACTGTTTTTT
CASSPTGGSEKLFF
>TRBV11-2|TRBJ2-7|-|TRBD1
TGTGCCAGCAGCCCCTGGACAGGGTTCTCCTACGAGCAGTACTTC
CASSPWTGFSYEQYF
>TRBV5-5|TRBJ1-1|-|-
TGTGCCAGCAGCTTGGCTTCAGGGGAGGCTTTCTTT
CASSLASGEAFF
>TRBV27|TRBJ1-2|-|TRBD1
TGTGCCAGCAGGGGACAGGGCGGCTATGGCTACACCTTC
CASRGQGGYGYTF
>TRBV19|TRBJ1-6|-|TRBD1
TGTGCCAGTAGTAACAATGGACAGGTGGGATCACCCCTCCACTTT
CASSNNGQVGSPLHF
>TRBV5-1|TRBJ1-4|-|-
TGCGCCAGCAGCTTGAACAGGAGAGCTGAAAAACTGTTTTTT
CASSLNRRAEKLFF
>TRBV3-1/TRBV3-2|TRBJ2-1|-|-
TGTGCCAGCAGCCAAGACGGCAATGAGCAGTTCTTC
CASSQDGNEQFF
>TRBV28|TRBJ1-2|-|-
TGTGCCAGCAGTCCTAGTGTGGATGTCGGCTATGGCTACACCTTC
CASSPSVDVGYGYTF
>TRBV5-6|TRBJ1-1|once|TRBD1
TGTGCCAGCAGCAAACTCCCGGGACAGATTAACACTGAAGCTTTCTTT
CASSKLPGQINTEAFF
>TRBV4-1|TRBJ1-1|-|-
TGCGCCAGCAGCCAAGAGATTGGGGGCATGGACACTGAAGCTTTCTTT
CASSQEIGGMDTEAFF